The 21 T cell receptor beta chains in this list originate from one sample, sequenced in a study of type 1 regulatory T cells. MiXCR, run by TCRdb on the reads, gives a single entry per CDR3 protein. This sample has roughly 71,000 distinct CDR3 sequences, with about 69% found just once. No antigen is known for these receptors. The sequencing sample was made of cultured T cells, either the whole culture or a sorted T cell fraction (not recorded which). Subset defined: Tr1-enriched cell product generated in vitro against host alloantigens. The receptors stem from a human donor in good health.

The rearrangement joins TRBV4-2 to TRBJ2-7, with TRBD2 matching over 11 bases. The CDR3 is 17 amino acids. V gave up 2 bases and J gave up 6 bases; unmatched junction bases: 12. Looked up from germline, CDR1 is LGHNA and CDR2 is YNFKEQ. For the CDR3, the DNA is TGTGCCAGCAGCCAAAGGGGGATAGCGGGAGGGCCGCTCGAGCAGTACTTC. Translating gives CASSQRGIAGGPLEQYF.

The chain uses TRBV6-5 and TRBJ2-5; D might be TRBD2 (7 bases). Trimming took off 7 bases at V and 5 bases at J, with 26 bases between the two ends. Germline V CDR1 and CDR2: MNHEY, SVGAGI. The CDR3 totals 17 residues. In DNA, the CDR3 is TGTGCCAGCACCGCCCGCCTCGGGGGGCGGCCCTGGGAGACCCAGTACTTC. It is translated as CASTARLGGRPWETQYF.

V gene TRBV20-1 combines with J gene TRBJ2-1; TRBD2 agrees at 10 bases. The V gene's germline CDR1 is DFQATT and CDR2 SNEGSKA (reference sequence). After removal of 0 bases from V and 9 bases from J, the junction contained 8 bases not matched to a gene. The CDR3 extends over 15 amino acids. Here the CDR3 DNA reads TGCAGTGCTAGAGATTTTCTAGCGGGAGTCGGTGAGCAGTTCTTC. Translation gives CSARDFLAGVGEQFF.

The chain joins TRBV20-1 to TRBJ2-2; 11 bases map to TRBD1. This CDR3 comprises 14 residues. Trimming cost V 6 bases and J 4 bases; bases outside gene matches: 4. Per germline, CDR1 DFQATT and CDR2 SNEGSKA (reference sequence). Here the CDR3 DNA reads TGCAGTGCCACCGGGACAGGGGGCACCGGGGAGCTGTTTTTT. It specifies CSATGTGGTGELFF.

The chain links TRBV18 to TRBJ2-1; the D is unclear. The CDR3 covers 14 residues. Germline values: CDR1 KGHSH, CDR2 LQKENI. V was pared by 3 bases and J by 2 bases, with 8 bases between. The CDR3 reads CASSPQAPYNEQFF. The CDR3 region has the DNA TGTGCCAGCTCACCGCAGGCCCCCTACAATGAGCAGTTCTTC.

This clonotype has more than one count but fewer than ten. This sequence joins TRBV20-1 and TRBJ2-7; D is tentatively TRBD1 or TRBD2 (5 bases each). The length of the CDR3 is 15 residues. V shed 3 bases and J shed 0 bases, with 15 bases lying between them. CDR1 is DFQATT and CDR2 is SNEGSKA in the germline V gene (reference sequence). CDR3 region: CSASFQGRGSYEQYF. The CDR3 DNA is TGCAGTGCTAGCTTCCAGGGCCGGGGCTCCTACGAGCAGTACTTC.

The chain links TRBV12-3 or TRBV12-4 to TRBJ2-3; D is perhaps TRBD1 (6 bases). The CDR3 covers 16 residues. V lost 5 bases, J lost 8 bases, and 23 bases lay in between. The DNA of the CDR3 is TGTGCCAGCAGTAGACAGGCAGCAGGTATGAGGAGTACGCAGTATTTT. Encoded protein: CASSRQAAGMRSTQYF.

The V and J genes are TRBV14 and TRBJ1-4, with D hard to call. The V end was cut by 3 bases, the J end by 3 bases, with 8 bases between. Germline V gene sequence: CDR1 SGHDN, CDR2 FVKESK. This CDR3 spans 14 amino acids. CDR3 residues: CASSQDRANEKLFF. Written as DNA, the CDR3 is TGTGCCAGCAGCCAGGACCGTGCTAATGAAAAACTGTTTTTT.

This chain joins TRBV7-2 and TRBJ1-1; D is undetermined. Trimming stripped 6 bases from V and 1 base from J, with 9 bases between. CDR1 and CDR2 from the germline V gene are SGHTA and FQGNSA. The CDR3 runs to 13 residues. The CDR3 sequence: CASRPTRNTEAFF. CDR3 bases: TGTGCCAGCAGACCTACAAGGAACACTGAAGCTTTCTTT.

The sample holds a few counts of this clonotype. The rearrangement joins TRBV5-1 to TRBJ2-2; the D gene is possibly TRBD1 (6 bases). V dropped 0 bases and J dropped 3 bases, with 12 bases sitting between them. Germline V lookup: CDR1 SGHRS, CDR2 YFSETQ. The CDR3 is made up of 16 amino acids. CDR3 DNA sequence: TGCGCCAGCAGCTTGGATTACAGGGCGGACACCGGGGAGCTGTTTTTT. It is translated as CASSLDYRADTGELFF.

The chain uses TRBV3-1 and TRBJ2-3, with D possibly matching TRBD2 (6 bases). The V end lost 2 bases, the J end lost 4 bases, and 10 bases lay between the germline ends. Germline CDR1 reads LGHDT; CDR2 reads YNNKEL (reference sequence). This CDR3 is built from 14 residues. The DNA for the CDR3 is TGTGCCAGCAGCCAACGACTAGTGGCAGATACGCAGTATTTT. Its protein product is CASSQRLVADTQYF.

The chain joins TRBV5-5 to TRBJ1-5; the D gene is possibly TRBD1 (6 bases). The V gene lost 4 bases and the J gene lost 5 bases, with 19 bases spanning the gap. The CDR3 totals 16 residues. Germline V CDR1 and CDR2: SGHKS, YYEKEE (reference sequence). The CDR3, as DNA: TGTGCCAGCAGCACTGGGAGGGGGTCGAAAGATCAGCCCCAGCATTTT. This sequence encodes CASSTGRGSKDQPQHF.

The chain recombines TRBV18 with TRBJ2-7, with 12 bases that match TRBD2. V dropped 6 bases and J dropped 3; count of bases not matched to a gene: 9. This CDR3 contains 16 residues. Germline V lookup: CDR1 KGHSH, CDR2 LQKENI. DNA of the CDR3: TGTGCCAGCTCCCTCACTGGACTAGCGGGGAACTACGAGCAGTACTTC. Its translation: CASSLTGLAGNYEQYF.

The gene calls are TRBV20-1 and TRBJ2-3; TRBD2 might be the D (5 bases). The germline gives CDR1 DFQATT, CDR2 SNEGSKA (reference sequence). Trimming left V 6 bases short and J 6 bases short, with 19 bases between. This CDR3 is 14 amino acids long. The DNA for the CDR3 is TGCAGTGCCCGCATAGCCGGGGTTGGGGATACGCAGTATTTT. Translating gives CSARIAGVGDTQYF.

J is TRBJ2-5 and V is TRBV7-2, with 12 bases aligning to TRBD2. Germline CDR1 and CDR2: SGHTA and FQGNSA. V gave up 5 bases and J gave up 5 bases; unmatched junction bases: 12. This CDR3 contains 17 residues. Here the CDR3 reads CASSERFLAGGGETQYF. In DNA form, the CDR3 reads TGTGCCAGCAGCGAACGCTTTCTAGCGGGAGGGGGGGAGACCCAGTACTTC.

This clonotype has only a few counts. In nucleotides, the CDR3 is TGTGCCACCAACCCGGGACAGGGAACCCCCTCTGGGGCCAACGTCCTGACTTTC. Translation: CATNPGQGTPSGANVLTF. The genes are TRBV10-3 and TRBJ2-6, with 9 bases that match TRBD1. Germline CDR1 reads ENHRY; CDR2 reads SYGVKD. Trimming at V came to 10 bases and at J to 0 bases, leaving 13 bases not matched to a gene. The CDR3 is 18 amino acids.

The J gene is TRBJ2-1, the V gene TRBV20-1; TRBD2 agrees at 9 bases. J was trimmed by 2 bases and V by 2 bases; bases with no gene match: 4. The CDR3 covers 15 residues. Germline lookup yields CDR1 DFQATT and CDR2 SNEGSKA (reference sequence). This CDR3 is CSARLAGQTYNEQFF. The DNA for the CDR3 is TGCAGTGCTAGACTAGCGGGACAGACCTACAATGAGCAGTTCTTC.

This chain links TRBV10-3 with TRBJ1-1, with 7 positions matching TRBD1. V lost 7 bases and J lost 3; bases outside the gene matches: 8. The CDR3 extends over 14 amino acids. Per germline, CDR1 ENHRY and CDR2 SYGVKD. In nucleotides, the CDR3 is TGTGCCATCACCCTGGGACAGAGGGACACTGAAGCTTTCTTT. It codes for CAITLGQRDTEAFF.

This clonotype was recorded a few times. The rearrangement joins TRBV4-3 to TRBJ2-5; 8 bases line up with TRBD1. The V and J ends lost 1 base and 2 bases, in that order; junction bases with no gene match: 6. Looked up from germline, CDR1 is LGHNA and CDR2 is YSLEER. CDR3 length equals 16 residues. The CDR3 DNA reads as TGCGCCAGCAGCCAAGTATTACAGGGGGTACAAGAGACCCAGTACTTC. Residues: CASSQVLQGVQETQYF.

This sequence joins TRBV7-9 and TRBJ2-1, with D uncertain. The CDR3 totals 16 residues. Between the trimmed V and J ends, which lost 0 bases and 5 bases, there was a span of 14 bases. CDR1 and CDR2 (germline): SEHNR, FQNEAQ (reference sequence). The CDR3 loop is CASSLALLDRDNEQFF. The CDR3 nucleotides read TGTGCCAGCAGCTTAGCGTTACTGGACCGCGACAATGAGCAGTTCTTC.

The chain has TRBV12-3 or TRBV12-4 and TRBJ1-2, with 11 bases aligning to TRBD1. This CDR3 is 15 amino acids long. Trimming took 7 bases from V and 9 from J; bases not matched to a gene: 13. CDR3 amino acids: CASKLLGTGGGRYTF. The CDR3 nucleotides read TGTGCCAGCAAACTTCTAGGGACAGGGGGGGGACGCTACACCTTC.